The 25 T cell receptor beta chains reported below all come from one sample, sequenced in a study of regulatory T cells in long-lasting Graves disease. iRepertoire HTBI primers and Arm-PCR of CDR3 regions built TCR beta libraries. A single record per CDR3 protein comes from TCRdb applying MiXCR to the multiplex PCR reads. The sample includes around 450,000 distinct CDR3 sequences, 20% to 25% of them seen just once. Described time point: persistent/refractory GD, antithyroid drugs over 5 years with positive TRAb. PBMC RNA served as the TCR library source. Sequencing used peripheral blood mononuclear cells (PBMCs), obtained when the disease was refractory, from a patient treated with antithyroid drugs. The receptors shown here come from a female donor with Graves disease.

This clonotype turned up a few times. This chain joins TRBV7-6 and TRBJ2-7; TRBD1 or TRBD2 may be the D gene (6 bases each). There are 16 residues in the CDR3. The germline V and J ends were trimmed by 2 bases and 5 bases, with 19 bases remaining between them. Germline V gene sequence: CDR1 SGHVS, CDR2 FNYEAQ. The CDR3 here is CASSLTGGRAGNEQYF. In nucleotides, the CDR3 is TGTGCCAGCAGCTTAACCGGGGGCAGGGCCGGGAACGAGCAGTACTTC.

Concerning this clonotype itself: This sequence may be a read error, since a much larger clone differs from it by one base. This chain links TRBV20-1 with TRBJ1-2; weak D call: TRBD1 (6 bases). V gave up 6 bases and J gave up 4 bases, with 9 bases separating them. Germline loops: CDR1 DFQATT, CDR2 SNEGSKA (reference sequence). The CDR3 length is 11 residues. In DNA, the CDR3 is TGCAGTGCAGGGGGGGGCTATGGCTACACCTTC. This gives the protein CSAGGGYGYTF.

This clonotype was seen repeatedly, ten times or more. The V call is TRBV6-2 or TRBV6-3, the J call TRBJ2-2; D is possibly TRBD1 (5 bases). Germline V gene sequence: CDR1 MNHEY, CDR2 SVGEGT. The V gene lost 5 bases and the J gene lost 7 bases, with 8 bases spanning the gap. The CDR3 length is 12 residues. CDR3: CASSRTGGELFF. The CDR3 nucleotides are TGTGCCAGCAGTAGAACAGGCGGGGAGCTGTTTTTT.

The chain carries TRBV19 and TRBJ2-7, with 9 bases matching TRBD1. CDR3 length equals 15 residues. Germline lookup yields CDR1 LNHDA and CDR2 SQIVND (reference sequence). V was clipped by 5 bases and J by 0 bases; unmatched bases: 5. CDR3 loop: CASSSGTGTSYEQYF. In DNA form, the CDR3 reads TGTGCCAGTAGTTCTGGGACAGGGACCTCCTACGAGCAGTACTTC.

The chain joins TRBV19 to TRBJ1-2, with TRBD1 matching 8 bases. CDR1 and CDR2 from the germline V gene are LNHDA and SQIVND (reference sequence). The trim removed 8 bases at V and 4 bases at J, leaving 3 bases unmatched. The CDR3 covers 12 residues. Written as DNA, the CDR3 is TGTGCCAGTGGACAGGGAATCTATGGCTACACCTTC. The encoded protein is CASGQGIYGYTF.

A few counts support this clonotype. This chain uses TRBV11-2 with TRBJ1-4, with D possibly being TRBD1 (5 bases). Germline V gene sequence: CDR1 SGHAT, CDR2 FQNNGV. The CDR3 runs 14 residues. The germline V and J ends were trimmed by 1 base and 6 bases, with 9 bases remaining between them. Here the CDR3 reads CASSLGGSHEKLFF. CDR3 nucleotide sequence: TGTGCCAGCAGCTTAGGGGGGTCACATGAAAAACTGTTTTTT.

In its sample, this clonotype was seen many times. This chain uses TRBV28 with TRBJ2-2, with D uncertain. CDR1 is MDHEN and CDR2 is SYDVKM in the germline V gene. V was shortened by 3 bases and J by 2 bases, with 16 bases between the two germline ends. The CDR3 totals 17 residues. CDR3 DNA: TGTGCCAGCAGTTTTTCACTCCGGGCCAAAAACACCGGGGAGCTGTTTTTT. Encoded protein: CASSFSLRAKNTGELFF. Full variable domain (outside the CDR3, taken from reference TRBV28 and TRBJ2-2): DVKVTQSSRYLVKRTGEKVFLECVQDMDHENMFWYRQDPGLGLRLIYFSYDVKMKEKGDIPEGYSVSREKKERFSLILESASTNQTSMYLCASSFSLRAKNTGELFFGEGSRLTVL.

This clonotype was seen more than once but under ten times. CDR3 DNA: TGTGCCAGCAGCCGGGCGGGCGAGCAGTACTTC. Its protein is CASSRAGEQYF. The chain couples TRBV19 to TRBJ2-7; weak D call: TRBD2 (5 bases). The germline V and J ends were trimmed by 9 bases and 6 bases, with 12 bases remaining between them. This CDR3 spans 11 amino acids. The germline gives CDR1 LNHDA, CDR2 SQIVND (reference sequence).

CDR3: CSAWDRAATRTQYF. The CDR3 DNA reads TGCAGTGCGTGGGACAGGGCGGCTACGAGGACCCAGTACTTC. The J gene is TRBJ2-5, the V gene TRBV20-1; 9 bases agree with TRBD1. With 6 bases clipped from V and 7 bases from J, the junction kept 12 bases outside the gene matches. This CDR3 has 14 residues. Germline assignment: CDR1 DFQATT and CDR2 SNEGSKA (reference sequence).

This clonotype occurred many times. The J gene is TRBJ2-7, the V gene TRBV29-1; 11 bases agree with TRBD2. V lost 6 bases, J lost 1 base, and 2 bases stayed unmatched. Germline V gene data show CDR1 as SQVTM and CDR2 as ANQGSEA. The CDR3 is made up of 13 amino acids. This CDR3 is CSVTSGSSYEQYF. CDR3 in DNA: TGCAGCGTCACTAGCGGGAGTTCCTACGAGCAGTACTTC.

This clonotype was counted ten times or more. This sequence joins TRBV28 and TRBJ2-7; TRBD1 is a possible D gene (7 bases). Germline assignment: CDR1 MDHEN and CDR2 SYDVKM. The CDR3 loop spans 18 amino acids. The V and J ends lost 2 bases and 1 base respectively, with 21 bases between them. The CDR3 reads CASSLQGGRTFGSYEQYF. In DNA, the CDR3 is TGTGCCAGCAGTTTACAGGGGGGACGAACGTTTGGGTCCTACGAGCAGTACTTC.

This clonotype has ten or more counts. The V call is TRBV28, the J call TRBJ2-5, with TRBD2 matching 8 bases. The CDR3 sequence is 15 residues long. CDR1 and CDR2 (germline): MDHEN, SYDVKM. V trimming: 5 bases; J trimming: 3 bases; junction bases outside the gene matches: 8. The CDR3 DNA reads TGTGCCAGCAGTCTTAGCGGGACTAGAAAAGAGACCCAGTACTTC. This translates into CASSLSGTRKETQYF.

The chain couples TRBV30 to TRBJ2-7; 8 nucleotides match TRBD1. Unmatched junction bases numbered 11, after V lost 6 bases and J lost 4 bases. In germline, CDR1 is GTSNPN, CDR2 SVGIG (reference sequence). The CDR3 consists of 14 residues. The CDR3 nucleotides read TGTGCCTGTAAACGGGGACAGGCGAAATACGAGCAGTACTTC. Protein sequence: CACKRGQAKYEQYF.

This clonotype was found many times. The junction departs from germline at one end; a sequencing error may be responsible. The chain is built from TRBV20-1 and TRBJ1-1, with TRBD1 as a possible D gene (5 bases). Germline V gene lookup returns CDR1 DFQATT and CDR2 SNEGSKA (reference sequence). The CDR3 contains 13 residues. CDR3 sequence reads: CSTRVGGGTEAFF. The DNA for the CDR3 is TGCAGTACTAGAGTTGGGGGAGGTACTGAAGCTTTCTTT.

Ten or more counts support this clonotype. CDR3 residues: CASSTLGNTEAFF. The CDR3 DNA follows: TGTGCCAGCAGTACACTGGGGAACACTGAAGCTTTCTTT. The V gene is TRBV6-1, the J gene TRBJ1-1; D gene uncertain. Germline assignment: CDR1 MNHNS and CDR2 SASEGT. Trimming took 5 bases from V and 1 from J, leaving 8 bases between them. The CDR3 is 13 residues long.

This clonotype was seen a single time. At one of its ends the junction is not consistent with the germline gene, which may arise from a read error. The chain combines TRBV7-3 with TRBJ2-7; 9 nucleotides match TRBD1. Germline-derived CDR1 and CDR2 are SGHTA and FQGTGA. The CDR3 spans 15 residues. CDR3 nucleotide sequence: TGTGCCAGCGGCTTAGCGGCGACAGGGGGTTACGAGCAGTACTTC. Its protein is CASGLAATGGYEQYF.

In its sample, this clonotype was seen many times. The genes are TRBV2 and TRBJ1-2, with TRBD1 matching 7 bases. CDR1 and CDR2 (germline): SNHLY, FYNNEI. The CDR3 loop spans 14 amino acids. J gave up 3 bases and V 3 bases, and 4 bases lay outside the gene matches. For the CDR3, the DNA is TGTGCCAGCAGTGATAGGGGGCGCGACTATGGCTACACCTTC. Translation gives CASSDRGRDYGYTF.

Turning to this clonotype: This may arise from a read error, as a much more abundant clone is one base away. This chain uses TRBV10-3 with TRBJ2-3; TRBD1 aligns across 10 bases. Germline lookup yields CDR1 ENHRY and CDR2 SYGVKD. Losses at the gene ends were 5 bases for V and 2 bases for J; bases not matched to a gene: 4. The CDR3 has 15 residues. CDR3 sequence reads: CAISSGTGVTDTQYF. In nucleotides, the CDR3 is TGTGCCATCAGTTCCGGGACAGGGGTCACAGATACGCAGTATTTT.

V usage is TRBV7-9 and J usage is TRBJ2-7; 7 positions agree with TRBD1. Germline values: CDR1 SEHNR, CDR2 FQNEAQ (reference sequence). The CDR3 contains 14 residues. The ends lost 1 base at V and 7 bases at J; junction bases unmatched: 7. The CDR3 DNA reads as TGTGCCAGCAGCTTAGGGACAGGCTCGTTGGAGCAGTACTTC. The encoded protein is CASSLGTGSLEQYF.

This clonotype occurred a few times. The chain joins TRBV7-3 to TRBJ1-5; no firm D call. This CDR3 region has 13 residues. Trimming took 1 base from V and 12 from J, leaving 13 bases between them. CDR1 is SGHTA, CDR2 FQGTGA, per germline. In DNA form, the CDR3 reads TGTGCCAGCAGCTTAATTCTAGGAGGCGACCAGCATTTT. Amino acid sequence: CASSLILGGDQHF.

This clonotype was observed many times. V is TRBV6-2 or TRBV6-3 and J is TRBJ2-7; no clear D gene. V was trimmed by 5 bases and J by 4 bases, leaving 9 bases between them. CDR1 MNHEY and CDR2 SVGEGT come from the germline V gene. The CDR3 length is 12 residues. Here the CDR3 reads CASSPGRYEQYF. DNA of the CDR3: TGTGCCAGCAGTCCCGGTCGTTACGAGCAGTACTTC.

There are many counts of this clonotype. The CDR3 nucleotides are TGTGCCAGCAGCTTAGAGGGGAGGGGGCTTTCCTACGAGCAGTACTTC. Translated: CASSLEGRGLSYEQYF. The chain has TRBV7-2 and TRBJ2-7, with D tentatively TRBD1 or TRBD2 (7 bases each). CDR1 and CDR2 from the germline V gene are SGHTA and FQGNSA. The CDR3 loop spans 16 amino acids. V was clipped by 1 base and J by 1 base, with 14 bases between them.

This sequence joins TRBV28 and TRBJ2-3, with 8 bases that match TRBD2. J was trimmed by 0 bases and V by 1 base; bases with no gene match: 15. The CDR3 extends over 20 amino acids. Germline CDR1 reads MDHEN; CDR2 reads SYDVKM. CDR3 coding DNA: TGTGCCAGCAGTTTATACGGGGGGGTCCGGCTGAAATCTAGCACAGATACGCAGTATTTT. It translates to CASSLYGGVRLKSSTDTQYF. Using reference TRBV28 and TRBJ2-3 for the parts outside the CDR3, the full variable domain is DVKVTQSSRYLVKRTGEKVFLECVQDMDHENMFWYRQDPGLGLRLIYFSYDVKMKEKGDIPEGYSVSREKKERFSLILESASTNQTSMYLCASSLYGGVRLKSSTDTQYFGPGTRLTVL.

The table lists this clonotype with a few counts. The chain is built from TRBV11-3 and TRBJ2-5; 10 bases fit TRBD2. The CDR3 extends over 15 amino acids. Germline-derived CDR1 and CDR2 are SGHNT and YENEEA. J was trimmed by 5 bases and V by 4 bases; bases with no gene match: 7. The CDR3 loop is CASSSSSGSWETQYF. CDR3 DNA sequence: TGTGCCAGCAGCTCCTCTAGCGGGAGTTGGGAGACCCAGTACTTC.

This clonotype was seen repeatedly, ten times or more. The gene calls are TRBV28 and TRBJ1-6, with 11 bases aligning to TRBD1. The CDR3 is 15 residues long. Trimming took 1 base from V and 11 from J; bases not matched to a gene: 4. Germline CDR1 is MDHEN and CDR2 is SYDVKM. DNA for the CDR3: TGTGCCAGCAGTTTATCGGGGACAGGGGGGCCACCCCTCCACTTT. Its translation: CASSLSGTGGPPLHF.